A selection of T cell receptor beta chains follows, all from one sample in a study of early T cells in non-severe SARS-CoV-2 infection. TCRdb fed the 5' RACE reads into MiXCR, producing one record per CDR3 protein. Seen here are about 55,000 distinct CDR3 sequences, around 11% observed once, and the top ten hold 3% to 4.5%. The sample comprised whole blood. The source of these receptors is an adult who was a healthcare worker with PCR-confirmed SARS-CoV-2 infection or an uninfected control (not recorded which). Both conserved end residues are part of each CDR3. The D gene is left open where the match is weak. Expanded clones get a size class; other rows say once, few or many, or leave the size out.

d_call clone_size j_call v_call cdr3_aa cdr3_nt
NA NA TRBJ2-1 TRBV6-5 CASSLMDRASNEQFF TGTGCCAGCAGTTTAATGGATCGGGCTTCCAATGAGCAGTTCTTC
NA many TRBJ1-2 TRBV2 CASSEWRLMGYTF TGTGCCAGCAGTGAATGGAGACTGATGGGCTACACCTTC
TRBD2 many TRBJ2-3 TRBV7-9 CASSKRGSGSGVNTQYF TGTGCCAGCAGCAAACGGGGAAGCGGGAGCGGTGTAAATACGCAGTATTTT
TRBD1 many TRBJ2-3 TRBV12-3/TRBV12-4 CASSTRTGSADTQYF TGTGCCAGCAGTACCCGGACAGGGTCAGCAGATACGCAGTATTTT
NA few TRBJ2-1 TRBV28 CASSQGGTNEQFF TGTGCCAGCAGCCAGGGGGGCACCAATGAGCAGTTCTTC
NA many TRBJ2-3 TRBV29-1 CSVEGVDTQYF TGCAGCGTTGAAGGGGTGGATACGCAGTATTTT
NA many TRBJ1-2 TRBV4-2 CASSQGGNNLNYGYTF TGTGCCAGCAGCCAAGGGGGTAACAACCTGAACTATGGCTACACCTTC
NA many TRBJ2-5 TRBV10-3 CAIGRGTQETQYF TGTGCCATCGGGCGCGGGACCCAAGAGACCCAGTACTTC
NA NA TRBJ2-3 TRBV3-1 CASSPELGGSDTQYF TGTGCCAGCAGCCCTGAGCTCGGAGGTTCAGATACGCAGTATTTT
NA few TRBJ1-2 TRBV24-1 CATSPPGYGYGYTF TGTGCCACCAGCCCCCCAGGGTACGGCTATGGCTACACCTTC
NA few TRBJ2-3 TRBV28 CASSSSGASLGNTQYF TGTGCCAGCAGTAGTTCAGGGGCTTCCCTTGGGAATACGCAGTATTTT
NA many TRBJ1-1 TRBV11-3 CASSLAAGQPFF TGTGCCAGCAGCTTAGCAGCCGGACAGCCTTTCTTT
NA few TRBJ2-2 TRBV7-9 CASSFLLNTGELFF TGTGCCAGCAGCTTTCTTCTGAACACCGGGGAGCTGTTTTTT
NA few TRBJ2-3 TRBV29-1 CSATRTDTQYF TGCAGCGCTACACGCACAGATACGCAGTATTTT
NA NA TRBJ2-3 TRBV27 CASSEADTQYF TGTGCCAGCAGTGAGGCAGATACGCAGTATTTT
TRBD2 NA TRBJ2-1 TRBV12-3/TRBV12-4 CASTAGTSGSVAPSSYNEQFF TGTGCCAGCACTGCCGGGACTAGCGGGAGTGTAGCCCCAAGCTCCTACAATGAGCAGTTCTTC
TRBD1 few TRBJ2-6 TRBV6-1 CASSGRDRVSSGANVLTF TGTGCCAGCAGTGGCCGGGACAGGGTATCTTCTGGGGCCAACGTCCTGACTTTC
TRBD2 few TRBJ2-3 TRBV5-4 CASSLALADSTDTQYF TGTGCCAGCAGCTTGGCCCTAGCGGATAGCACAGATACGCAGTATTTT
TRBD2 NA TRBJ2-5 TRBV5-1 CASSLGASGQETQYF TGCGCCAGCAGCTTGGGGGCTAGCGGTCAAGAGACCCAGTACTTC
NA NA TRBJ2-7 TRBV27 CASSFRAEYEQYF TGTGCCAGCAGTTTCCGGGCAGAGTACGAGCAGTACTTC
NA few TRBJ2-3 TRBV5-4 CASSLTGRITDTQYF TGTGCCAGCAGTCTGACTGGGAGGATAACAGATACGCAGTATTTT
NA NA TRBJ1-2 TRBV28 CASRDAGYGYTF TGTGCCAGCCGGGACGCCGGATATGGCTACACCTTC
TRBD1 many TRBJ1-3 TRBV28 CASKTGGTDSGNTIYF TGTGCCAGCAAGACAGGGGGCACTGACTCTGGAAACACCATATATTTT
NA NA TRBJ1-1 TRBV15 CATSDGAMNTEAFF TGTGCCACCAGCGACGGGGCCATGAACACTGAAGCTTTCTTT
NA many TRBJ1-2 TRBV7-2 CASSLNSLNYGYTF TGTGCCAGCAGCTTAAACAGTTTAAACTATGGCTACACCTTC
TRBD2 NA TRBJ2-7 TRBV20-1 CSAGRLAGLLYEQYF TGCAGTGCCGGTCGACTAGCGGGATTATTGTACGAGCAGTACTTC
NA NA TRBJ2-1 TRBV19 CASMEGIAGPDEQFF TGTGCCAGTATGGAGGGTATTGCGGGCCCGGATGAGCAGTTCTTC
TRBD2 NA TRBJ2-3 TRBV6-6 CASSYSGGSIDTQYF TGTGCCAGCAGTTACTCAGGCGGGAGCATAGATACGCAGTATTTT
NA few TRBJ1-1 TRBV27 CASSPYPPGVYGGAFF TGTGCCAGCAGTCCGTATCCCCCAGGGGTTTACGGTGGAGCTTTCTTT
NA many TRBJ1-6 TRBV9 CASSVSPGAHSPLHF TGTGCCAGCAGCGTGAGTCCCGGGGCCCACTCACCCCTCCACTTT
NA many TRBJ2-2 TRBV28 CASSFLRANTGELFF TGTGCCAGCAGTTTTCTGAGGGCAAACACCGGGGAGCTGTTTTTT
TRBD1 NA TRBJ2-1 TRBV3-1 CASSQTGGSYNEQFF TGTGCCAGCAGCCAGACAGGGGGCTCCTACAATGAGCAGTTCTTC
TRBD2 few TRBJ2-1 TRBV2 CASSALSSGSYEQFF TGTGCCAGCAGTGCCCTGTCTAGCGGGAGTTATGAGCAGTTCTTC
TRBD2 many TRBJ2-3 TRBV6-4 CASAQRGSEADTQYF TGTGCCAGCGCACAGCGCGGGAGCGAGGCAGATACGCAGTATTTT
NA few TRBJ2-1 TRBV10-3 CAISESSYNEQFF TGTGCCATCAGTGAGTCTTCATACAATGAGCAGTTCTTC
NA NA TRBJ2-2 TRBV5-4 CASSFGAANTGELFF TGTGCCAGCAGCTTCGGGGCAGCCAACACCGGGGAGCTGTTTTTT
TRBD2 NA TRBJ2-7 TRBV4-1 CASSQGTSGNEQYF TGCGCCAGCAGCCAGGGGACTAGCGGCAACGAGCAGTACTTC
NA many TRBJ2-7 TRBV5-1 CASSATPGARRQYF TGCGCCAGCAGCGCAACTCCGGGAGCCCGTAGGCAGTACTTC
NA NA TRBJ1-2 TRBV28 CASSFVETGYTF TGTGCCAGCAGTTTTGTAGAGACTGGCTACACCTTC
TRBD1 medium-sized TRBJ1-5 TRBV20-1 CSARGDSLSNQPQHF TGCAGTGCTAGAGGGGACAGCTTGAGCAATCAGCCCCAGCATTTT
TRBD2 few TRBJ2-2 TRBV15 CATSRDPGGSGELFF TGTGCCACCAGCAGAGATCCCGGGGGGAGCGGGGAGCTGTTTTTT
NA many TRBJ2-1 TRBV12-2 CASRLVVGFRMTNEQFF TGTGCAAGTCGCTTAGTAGTGGGATTCCGGATGACCAATGAGCAGTTCTTC
NA many TRBJ1-6 TRBV2 CASSESLRGIASPLHF TGTGCCAGCAGTGAAAGCCTTCGGGGGATCGCTTCACCCCTCCACTTT
NA many TRBJ2-1 TRBV14 CASSLGGGLSYNEQFF TGTGCCAGCAGCCTAGGAGGTGGGCTCTCCTACAATGAGCAGTTCTTC
NA NA TRBJ1-5 TRBV28 CASSLELNQPQHF TGTGCCAGCAGTTTAGAGCTAAATCAGCCCCAGCATTTT
TRBD2 many TRBJ2-1 TRBV29-1 CSVLTSGRDNEQFF TGCAGCGTCCTAACTAGCGGGAGAGACAATGAGCAGTTCTTC
NA many TRBJ2-2 TRBV29-1 CSVAGALAGAGELFF TGCAGCGTGGCAGGGGCCCTAGCCGGAGCCGGGGAGCTGTTTTTT
TRBD1 many TRBJ2-7 TRBV19 CASSIDPGTGVIYEQYF TGTGCCAGTAGTATAGATCCTGGGACAGGGGTCATATACGAGCAGTACTTC
NA NA TRBJ2-3 TRBV12-3/TRBV12-4 CASSFSGPPPDTQYF TGTGCCAGCAGCTTCTCCGGGCCTCCACCAGATACGCAGTATTTT
NA many TRBJ2-3 TRBV10-3 CAIGILGPKGTDTQYF TGTGCCATCGGGATTTTGGGTCCCAAGGGCACAGATACGCAGTATTTT
TRBD1 few TRBJ2-5 TRBV5-4 CASSAGQGTRSQETQYF TGTGCCAGCAGCGCGGGACAGGGGACCCGGAGCCAAGAGACCCAGTACTTC
TRBD2 once TRBJ2-3 TRBV7-6 CASSSGLAGVISTDTQYF TGTGCCAGCAGCTCGGGACTAGCGGGAGTCATAAGCACAGATACGCAGTATTTT
NA NA TRBJ2-7 TRBV12-3/TRBV12-4 CASSPSGLNSRYEQYF TGTGCCAGCAGTCCCTCCGGGCTAAACTCTCGGTACGAGCAGTACTTC